The T cell receptor beta chain under discussion was sequenced for a study of a mutant IDH1 vaccine in newly diagnosed glioma (dated by TCRdb to the early 2020s). Regarding the study in general: Patients received eight vaccinations in weeks 1, 3, 5, 7, 11, 15, 19 and 23, corresponding to visits V03 through V10. Vaccination started 4-6 weeks after radiotherapy alone, or was given together with temozolomide cycles in the groups whose treatment included chemotherapy. Of the approximately 35 treated patients, about 62% were male and approximately 40% were female, and the mean age was approximately 40 years. Prior to enrollment, patients had been given standard therapy consisting of radiotherapy alone, temozolomide alone, or radiochemotherapy with temozolomide, with the combination given to most patients. Peripheral blood was collected at six visits: V03 (baseline), V05, V07, V10, V12 and V13. For exploratory analyses, longitudinal TCRB deep sequencing was carried out in about two dozen treated patients wherever samples were available. General findings and caveats noted by the study authors: No apparent relationship was observed between pseudoprogression and alterations in the top peripheral T cell clonotypes detected by TCRB sequencing. Immune responses induced by the vaccine were seen in over 80% of patients across multiple MHC alleles. The authors stated that sample limitations prevented analyses of patient blood samples from being reproduced. Selection of PBMC samples for TCRB deep sequencing was based on availability.

A distance of 21 bases separates the germline ends of V and J, which lose 5 bases and 7 bases respectively. The CDR3 holds 17 amino acids from the cysteine to the phenylalanine. The kept DNA is CDR3 alone, 51 bases in frame from the first base. Based on the germline V gene, the CDR1 and CDR2 sequences are SGHVS and FQNEAQ. Of note for this clone: What antigen it recognizes has not been identified. Base qualities were left out, and no much larger clone turns up one base away.

Explained via the paper, the time point label denotes: week 5, during vaccination. A 20-mer mutant IDH1 peptide at 300 micrograms in Montanide made up each vaccine dose, which was injected subcutaneously together with topical imiquimod. Donors had newly diagnosed WHO grade 3 or 4 IDH1-mutant astrocytomas with loss of nuclear ATRX. The samples were drawn from NOA16, a multicentre, single-arm, open-label phase I trial in Germany that tested a mutant IDH1 peptide vaccine in humans for the first time. Genomic DNA for TCRB sequencing was extracted from EDTA blood using the DNeasy Blood and Tissue Kit. Library construction relied on the immunoSEQ multiplex PCR assay. Following the manufacturer's protocol, the hsTCRB Kit was used to amplify rearranged TCR beta chain sequences. Sequencing of TCRB libraries was carried out on an Illumina MiSeq. In the source study's methods: The kit vendor's proprietary platform handled demultiplexing, trimming and gene mapping. Drawn from immuneACCESS, this table holds only the in-frame rearrangements with V and J called that TCRdb kept. Clones are partly lost; checked studies trace under half to an unresolved V gene and leave the rest unexplained. The DNA was the basis for D and trimming; V, J and clone size are from that table. The sample data list around 30,000 clones, and roughly 56% of these were observed just once. About 11% of the sample goes to the ten largest clones.

Sequenced here: PBMCs, sampled from a glioma patient whose treatment included an IDH1 peptide vaccine. This sequence was found in a woman between 18 and 29 years old with glioma. The rearranged segments are TRBV7-8 and TRBJ1-6, with the identity of the D gene unclear. The DNA reads as follows: TGTGCCAGCAGCCGAAACGCGAGGTCATCTTTAAATTCACCCCTCCACTTT. Its amino acids are CASSRNARSSLNSPLHF.